The entry that follows covers one T cell receptor beta chain sequence. This record belongs to a study of blood T cell repertoires in COVID-19. Assay: immunoSEQ multiplex PCR; the TCRdb copy retains only in-frame clones and omits some. The sample lists 45,000 or so clones; more than 70% were seen once. The CDR3 is 14 amino acids. V dropped 5 bases and J dropped 1 base, with 11 bases sitting between them. Germline V lookup: CDR1 MNHEY, CDR2 SVGAGI. The V gene is TRBV6-5, the J gene TRBJ1-1; possible D gene TRBD1, 5 bases. The source is a woman aged 65 to 85 with acute or convalescent COVID-19. The sequenced sample consisted of peripheral blood. The CDR3 here is CASSIGGPNTEAFF. In DNA form, the CDR3 reads TGTGCCAGCAGTATCGGGGGACCGAACACTGAAGCTTTCTTT.